These T cell receptor beta chains were read from a single sample in a study of T cell clonotyping in hematopoietic cell transplantation. Sequencing used immunoSEQ multiplex PCR; TCRdb keeps in-frame clones, though not all of them. The sample holds about 18,000 clones, more than 70% seen once. Sequences were derived from peripheral blood mononuclear cells, sampled before stem cell transplant. Source of these receptors: a man aged 50 to 60 with acute myeloid leukemia. Some clones in this sample may be carry-over from other donors' samples. Each CDR3 is given with its conserved first and last residue. Fields, in order: clone size, J gene, V gene, D gene, CDR3 protein, CDR3 DNA. D genes are given only for firm matches. A clone size is listed for some rows: how often the clone was seen (once, few, many), or a class if it is expanded.

- TRBJ2-7 TRBV10-1 - CASSSTRGEQYF TGCGCCAGCAGCTCCACTAGGGGCGAGCAGTACTTC
- TRBJ2-5 TRBV4-2 TRBD2 CASSQEGGKAETQYF TGTGCCAGCAGCCAAGAGGGGGGGAAGGCGGAGACCCAGTACTTC
once TRBJ2-7 TRBV9 TRBD1 CASSVTASGTGAYEQYF TGTGCCAGCAGCGTGACGGCGTCCGGGACAGGAGCCTACGAGCAGTACTTC
- TRBJ1-2 TRBV7-8 TRBD1 CASSLPGTGGNYGYTF TGTGCCAGCAGCCTACCCGGGACAGGGGGAAACTATGGCTACACCTTC
- TRBJ2-7 TRBV19 - CASSIGGDPLREQYF TGTGCCAGTAGTATCGGAGGGGACCCTCTTCGGGAGCAGTACTTC
- TRBJ1-1 TRBV19 - CASSYGYTEAFF TGTGCCAGTAGTTACGGGTACACTGAAGCTTTCTTT
few TRBJ1-6 TRBV27 - CASSLPPGYNSPLHF TGTGCCAGCAGTTTACCCCCTGGATATAATTCACCCCTCCACTTT
- TRBJ1-3 TRBV19 - CASSLSANSGNTIYF TGTGCCAGTAGCCTAAGTGCCAACTCTGGAAACACCATATATTTT
- TRBJ1-1 TRBV6-5 - CASSYSPGVRTEAFF TGTGCCAGCAGTTACTCTCCAGGGGTTAGGACTGAAGCTTTCTTT
- TRBJ1-5 TRBV19 - CASSMTVGQPQHF TGTGCCAGTAGTATGACAGTTGGTCAGCCCCAGCATTTT
- TRBJ2-7 TRBV5-1 - CASSFQRGKTTSYEQYF TGCGCCAGCAGCTTTCAAAGGGGGAAAACTACCTCCTACGAGCAGTACTTC
once TRBJ2-7 TRBV5-1 TRBD2 CASSLSSGGSYEQYF TGCGCCAGCAGCTTGAGTTCGGGGGGATCGTACGAGCAGTACTTC
- TRBJ1-1 TRBV19 - CASSVQGGHAEAFF TGTGCCAGTAGTGTGCAGGGAGGACATGCTGAAGCTTTCTTT
- TRBJ1-1 TRBV11-3 - CASSSSSYTEAFF TGTGCCAGCAGCTCTAGCAGTTACACTGAAGCTTTCTTT
- TRBJ1-2 TRBV19 - CASSIGRHTFYGYTF TGTGCCAGTAGTATCGGACGACACACTTTCTATGGCTACACCTTC
- TRBJ2-5 TRBV27 - CASSLSYTNQETQYF TGTGCCAGCAGTTTATCGTACACGAACCAAGAGACCCAGTACTTC
- TRBJ2-7 TRBV6-5 TRBD1 CASSYGATGYAEQYF TGTGCCAGCAGTTACGGCGCGACAGGGTATGCCGAGCAGTACTTC
- TRBJ2-5 TRBV4-2 - CASSQDSNGLKETQYF TGTGCCAGCAGCCAAGATTCGAACGGGCTAAAAGAGACCCAGTACTTC
few TRBJ1-3 TRBV9 - CASSVDGRPGNTIYF TGTGCCAGCAGCGTAGACGGCCGCCCTGGAAACACCATATATTTT
- TRBJ1-1 TRBV2 TRBD1 CASQGGQGNTEAFF TGTGCCAGCCAGGGGGGACAGGGGAACACTGAAGCTTTCTTT
- TRBJ2-7 TRBV9 - CASSARAFPYEQYF TGTGCCAGCAGCGCTCGGGCCTTCCCTTACGAGCAGTACTTC
few TRBJ1-1 TRBV6-5 - CASSYGRGGTEAFF TGTGCCAGCAGTTACGGCAGGGGCGGCACTGAAGCTTTCTTT
- TRBJ1-5 TRBV15 - CATSSSQGYSNQPQHF TGTGCCACCAGTAGTAGCCAGGGTTATAGCAATCAGCCCCAGCATTTT
- TRBJ2-7 TRBV4-1 - CASSQMGGYEQYF TGCGCCAGCAGCCAAATGGGCGGCTACGAGCAGTACTTC
few TRBJ1-6 TRBV28 - CASMGGSYNSPLHF TGTGCCAGCATGGGCGGCTCCTATAATTCACCCCTCCACTTT
- TRBJ1-3 TRBV4-3 TRBD1 CASSQGDRLSGNTIYF TGCGCCAGCAGCCAAGGGGACAGGCTCTCTGGAAACACCATATATTTT
- TRBJ2-2 TRBV6-5 - CASSYGGPNTGELFF TGTGCCAGCAGTTACGGGGGACCGAACACCGGGGAGCTGTTTTTT
- TRBJ2-5 TRBV7-9 TRBD2 CASSLVLGGYETQYF TGTGCCAGCAGCTTAGTTCTGGGAGGGTACGAGACCCAGTACTTC
- TRBJ1-1 TRBV19 - CASSIAPGTEAFF TGTGCCAGTAGTATAGCACCCGGGACTGAAGCTTTCTTT
- TRBJ2-1 TRBV5-1 TRBD1 CASSMGQGLNEQFF TGCGCCAGCAGTATGGGACAGGGGTTGAATGAGCAGTTCTTC
- TRBJ1-1 TRBV4-1 - CASSPGWTEAFF TGCGCCAGCAGCCCGGGATGGACTGAAGCTTTCTTT
few TRBJ2-1 TRBV7-3 - CASSYGNNEQFF TGTGCCAGCAGCTACGGTAACAATGAGCAGTTCTTC
- TRBJ2-1 TRBV14 - CASSQGNLRQFF TGTGCCAGCAGCCAAGGTAACCTACGGCAGTTCTTC
- TRBJ1-6 TRBV6-5 TRBD1 CASSPNRGSPLHF TGTGCCAGCAGCCCTAACAGGGGTTCACCCCTCCACTTT
- TRBJ2-7 TRBV19 - CASRAQTGNYEQYF TGTGCCAGTAGGGCCCAAACAGGGAACTACGAGCAGTACTTC